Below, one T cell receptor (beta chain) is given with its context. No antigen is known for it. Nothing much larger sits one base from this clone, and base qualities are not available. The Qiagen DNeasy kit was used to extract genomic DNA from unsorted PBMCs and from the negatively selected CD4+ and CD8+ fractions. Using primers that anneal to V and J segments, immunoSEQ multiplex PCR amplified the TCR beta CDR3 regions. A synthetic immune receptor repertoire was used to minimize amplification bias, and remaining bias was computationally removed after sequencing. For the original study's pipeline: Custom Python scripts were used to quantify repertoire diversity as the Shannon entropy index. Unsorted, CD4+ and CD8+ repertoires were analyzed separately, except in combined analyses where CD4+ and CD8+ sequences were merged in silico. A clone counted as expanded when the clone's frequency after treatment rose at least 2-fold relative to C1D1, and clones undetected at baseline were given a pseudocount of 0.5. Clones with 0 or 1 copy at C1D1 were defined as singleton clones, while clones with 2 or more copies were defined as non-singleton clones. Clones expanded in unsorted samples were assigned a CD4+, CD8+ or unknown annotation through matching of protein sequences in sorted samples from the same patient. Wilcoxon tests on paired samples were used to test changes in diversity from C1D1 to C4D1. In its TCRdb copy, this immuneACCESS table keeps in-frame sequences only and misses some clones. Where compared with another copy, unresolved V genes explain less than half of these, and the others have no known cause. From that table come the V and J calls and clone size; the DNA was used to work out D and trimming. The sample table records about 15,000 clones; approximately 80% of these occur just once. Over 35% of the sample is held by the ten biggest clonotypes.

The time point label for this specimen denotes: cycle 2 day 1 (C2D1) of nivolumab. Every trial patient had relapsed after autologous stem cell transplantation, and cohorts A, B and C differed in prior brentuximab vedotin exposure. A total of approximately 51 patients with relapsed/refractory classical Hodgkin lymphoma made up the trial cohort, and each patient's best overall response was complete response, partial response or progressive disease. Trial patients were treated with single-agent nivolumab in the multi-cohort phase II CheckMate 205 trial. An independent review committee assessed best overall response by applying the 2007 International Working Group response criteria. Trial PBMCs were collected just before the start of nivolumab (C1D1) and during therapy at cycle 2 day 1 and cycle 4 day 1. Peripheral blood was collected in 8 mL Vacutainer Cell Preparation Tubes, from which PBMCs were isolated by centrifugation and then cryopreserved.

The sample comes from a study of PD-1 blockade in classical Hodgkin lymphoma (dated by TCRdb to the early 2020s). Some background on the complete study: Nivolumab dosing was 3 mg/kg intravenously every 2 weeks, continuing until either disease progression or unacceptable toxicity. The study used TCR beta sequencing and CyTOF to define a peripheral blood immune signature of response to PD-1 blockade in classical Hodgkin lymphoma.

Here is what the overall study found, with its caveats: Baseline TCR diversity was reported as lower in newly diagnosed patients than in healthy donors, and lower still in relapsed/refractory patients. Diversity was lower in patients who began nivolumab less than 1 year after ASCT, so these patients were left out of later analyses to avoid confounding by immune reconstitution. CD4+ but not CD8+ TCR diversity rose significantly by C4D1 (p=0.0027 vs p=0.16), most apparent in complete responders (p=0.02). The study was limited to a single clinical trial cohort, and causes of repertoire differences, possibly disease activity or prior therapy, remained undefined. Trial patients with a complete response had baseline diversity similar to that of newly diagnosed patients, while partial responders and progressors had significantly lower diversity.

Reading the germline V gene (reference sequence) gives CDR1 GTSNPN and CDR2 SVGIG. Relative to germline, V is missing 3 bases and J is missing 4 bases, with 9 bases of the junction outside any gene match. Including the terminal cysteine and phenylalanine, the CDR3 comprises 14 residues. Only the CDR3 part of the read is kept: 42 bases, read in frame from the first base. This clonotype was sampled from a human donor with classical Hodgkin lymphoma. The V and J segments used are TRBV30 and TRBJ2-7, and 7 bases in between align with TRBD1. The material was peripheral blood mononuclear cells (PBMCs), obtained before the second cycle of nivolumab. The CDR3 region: CAWRPGTDGYEQYF. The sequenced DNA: TGTGCCTGGAGGCCCGGGACAGACGGGTACGAGCAGTACTTC.